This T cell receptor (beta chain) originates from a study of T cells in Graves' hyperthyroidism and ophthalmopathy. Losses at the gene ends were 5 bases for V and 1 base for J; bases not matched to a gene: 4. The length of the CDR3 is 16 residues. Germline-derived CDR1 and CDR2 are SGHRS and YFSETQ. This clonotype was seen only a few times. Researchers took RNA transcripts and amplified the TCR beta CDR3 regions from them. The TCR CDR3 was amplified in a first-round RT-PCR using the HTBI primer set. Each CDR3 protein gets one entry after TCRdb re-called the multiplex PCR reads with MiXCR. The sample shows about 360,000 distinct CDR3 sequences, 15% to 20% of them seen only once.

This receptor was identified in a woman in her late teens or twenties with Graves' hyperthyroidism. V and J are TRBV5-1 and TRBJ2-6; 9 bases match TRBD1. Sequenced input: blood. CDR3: CASRQGQGSGANVLTF. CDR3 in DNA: TGCGCCAGCAGACAGGGACAGGGTTCTGGGGCCAACGTCCTGACTTTC.